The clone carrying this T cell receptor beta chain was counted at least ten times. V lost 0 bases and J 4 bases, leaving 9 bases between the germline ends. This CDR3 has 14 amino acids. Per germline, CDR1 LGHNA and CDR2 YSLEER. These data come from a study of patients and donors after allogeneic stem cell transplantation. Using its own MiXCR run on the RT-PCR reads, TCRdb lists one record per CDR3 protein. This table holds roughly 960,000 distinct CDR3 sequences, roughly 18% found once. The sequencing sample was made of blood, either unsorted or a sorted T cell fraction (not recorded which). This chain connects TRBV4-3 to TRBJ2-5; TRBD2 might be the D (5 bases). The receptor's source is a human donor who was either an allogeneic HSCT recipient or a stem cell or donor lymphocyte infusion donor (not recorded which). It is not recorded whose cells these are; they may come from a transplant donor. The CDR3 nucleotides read TGCGCCAGCAGCCAAGAACGGGGTGGAGAGACCCAGTACTTC. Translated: CASSQERGGETQYF.